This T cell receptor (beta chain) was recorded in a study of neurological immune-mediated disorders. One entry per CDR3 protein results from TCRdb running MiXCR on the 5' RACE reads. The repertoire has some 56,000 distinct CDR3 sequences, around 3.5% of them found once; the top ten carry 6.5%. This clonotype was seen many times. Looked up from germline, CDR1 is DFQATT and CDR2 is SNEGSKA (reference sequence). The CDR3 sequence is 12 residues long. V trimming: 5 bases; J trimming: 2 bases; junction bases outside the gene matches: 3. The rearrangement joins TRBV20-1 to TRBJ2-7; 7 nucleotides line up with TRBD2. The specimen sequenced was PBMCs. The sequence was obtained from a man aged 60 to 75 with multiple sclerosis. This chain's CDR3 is CSAAGTTYEQYF. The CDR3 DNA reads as TGCAGTGCTGCCGGGACTACCTACGAGCAGTACTTC.